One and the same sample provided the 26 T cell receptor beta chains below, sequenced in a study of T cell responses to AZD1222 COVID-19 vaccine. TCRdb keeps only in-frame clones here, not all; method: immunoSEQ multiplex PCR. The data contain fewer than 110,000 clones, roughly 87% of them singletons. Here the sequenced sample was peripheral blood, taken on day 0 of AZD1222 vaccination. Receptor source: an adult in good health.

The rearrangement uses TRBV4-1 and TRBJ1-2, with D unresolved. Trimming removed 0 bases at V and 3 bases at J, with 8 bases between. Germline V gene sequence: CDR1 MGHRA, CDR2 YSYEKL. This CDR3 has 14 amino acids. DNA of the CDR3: TGCGCCAGCAGCCAAGAGAGGACGGACTATGGCTACACCTTC. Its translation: CASSQERTDYGYTF.

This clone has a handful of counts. For the CDR3, the DNA is TGTGCCAGCAGCCATAGATCGGGGGAGGCGCTCCACGAGCAGTACTTC. Translation: CASSHRSGEALHEQYF. The chain uses TRBV3-1 (or the pseudogene TRBV3-2) and TRBJ2-7; possibly TRBD2 for D (6 bases). Trimming pared 3 bases from V and 5 bases from J, leaving 20 bases between. This CDR3 region has 16 residues. Germline-derived CDR1 and CDR2 are LGHDT and YNNKEL (reference sequence).

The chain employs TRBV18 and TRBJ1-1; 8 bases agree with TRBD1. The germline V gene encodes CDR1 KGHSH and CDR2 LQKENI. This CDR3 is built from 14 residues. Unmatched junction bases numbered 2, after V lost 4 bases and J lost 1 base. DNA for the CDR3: TGTGCCAGCTCACGTGACAGGGGGAACACTGAAGCTTTCTTT. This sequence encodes CASSRDRGNTEAFF.

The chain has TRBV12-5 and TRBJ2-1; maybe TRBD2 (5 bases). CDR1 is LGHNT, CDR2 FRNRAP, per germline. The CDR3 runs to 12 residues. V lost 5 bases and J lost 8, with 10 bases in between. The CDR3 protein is CASGPAGDEQFF. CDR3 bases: TGTGCTAGTGGTCCAGCCGGGGATGAGCAGTTCTTC.

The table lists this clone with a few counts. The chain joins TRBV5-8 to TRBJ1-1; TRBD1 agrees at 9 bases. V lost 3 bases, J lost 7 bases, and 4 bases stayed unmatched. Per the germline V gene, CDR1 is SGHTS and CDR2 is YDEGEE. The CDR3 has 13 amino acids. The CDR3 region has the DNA TGTGCCAGCAGCTCGGGACAGGGCTATGAAGCTTTCTTT. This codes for CASSSGQGYEAFF. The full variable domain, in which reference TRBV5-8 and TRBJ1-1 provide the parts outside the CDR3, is EAGVTQSPTHLIKTRGQQATLRCSPISGHTSVYWYQQALGLGLQFLLWYDEGEERNRGNFPPRFSGRQFPNYSSELNVNALELEDSALYLCASSSGQGYEAFFGQGTRLTVV.

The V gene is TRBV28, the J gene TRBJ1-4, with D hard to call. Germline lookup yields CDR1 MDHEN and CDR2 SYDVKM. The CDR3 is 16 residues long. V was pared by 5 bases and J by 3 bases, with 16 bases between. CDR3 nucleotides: TGTGCCAGCAGTAATACTAAATCTAAGGCTAATGAAAAACTGTTTTTT. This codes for CASSNTKSKANEKLFF.

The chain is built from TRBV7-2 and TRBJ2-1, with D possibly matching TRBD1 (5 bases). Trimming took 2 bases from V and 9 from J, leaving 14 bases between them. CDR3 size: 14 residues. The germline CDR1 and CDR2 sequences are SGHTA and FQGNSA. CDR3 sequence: CASSLLRVTGEQFF. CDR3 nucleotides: TGTGCCAGCAGCTTATTGCGCGTTACAGGTGAGCAGTTCTTC.

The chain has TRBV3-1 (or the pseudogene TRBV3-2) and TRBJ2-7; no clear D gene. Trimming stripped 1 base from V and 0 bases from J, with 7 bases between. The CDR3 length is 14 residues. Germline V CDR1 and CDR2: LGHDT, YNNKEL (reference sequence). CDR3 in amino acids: CASSQVYSSYEQYF. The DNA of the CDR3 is TGTGCCAGCAGCCAAGTCTACAGCTCCTACGAGCAGTACTTC.

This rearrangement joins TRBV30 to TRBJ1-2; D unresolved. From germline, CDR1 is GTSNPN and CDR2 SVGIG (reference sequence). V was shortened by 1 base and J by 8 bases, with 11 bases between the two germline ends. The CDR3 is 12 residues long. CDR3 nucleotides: TGTGCCTGGAGTGCTCCCCCGGAGGGCTACACCTTC. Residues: CAWSAPPEGYTF. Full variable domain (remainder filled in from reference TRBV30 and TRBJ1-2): SQTIHQWPATLVQPVGSPLSLECTVEGTSNPNLYWYRQAAGRGLQLLFYSVGIGQISSEVPQNLSASRPQDRQFILSSKKLLLSDSGFYLCAWSAPPEGYTFGSGTRLTVV.

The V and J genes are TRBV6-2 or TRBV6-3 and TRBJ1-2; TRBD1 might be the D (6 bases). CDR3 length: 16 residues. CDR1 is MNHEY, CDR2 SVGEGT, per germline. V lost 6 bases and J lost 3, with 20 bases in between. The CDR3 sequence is CASSLGPGGGYYGYTF. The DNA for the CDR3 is TGTGCCAGCAGCCTGGGACCGGGGGGGGGCTACTATGGCTACACCTTC.

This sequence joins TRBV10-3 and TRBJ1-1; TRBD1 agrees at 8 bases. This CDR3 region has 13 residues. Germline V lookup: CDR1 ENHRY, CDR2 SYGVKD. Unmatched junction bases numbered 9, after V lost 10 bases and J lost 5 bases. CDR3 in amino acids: CASGQGSMTEAFF. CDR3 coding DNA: TGTGCCAGCGGACAGGGAAGTATGACTGAAGCTTTCTTT.

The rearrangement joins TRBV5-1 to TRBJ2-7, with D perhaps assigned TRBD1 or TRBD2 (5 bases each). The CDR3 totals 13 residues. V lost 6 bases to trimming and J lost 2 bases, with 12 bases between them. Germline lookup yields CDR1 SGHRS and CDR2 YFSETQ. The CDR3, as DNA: TGCGCCAGCACTGAGGGGTTGACCTACGAGCAGTACTTC. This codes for CASTEGLTYEQYF.

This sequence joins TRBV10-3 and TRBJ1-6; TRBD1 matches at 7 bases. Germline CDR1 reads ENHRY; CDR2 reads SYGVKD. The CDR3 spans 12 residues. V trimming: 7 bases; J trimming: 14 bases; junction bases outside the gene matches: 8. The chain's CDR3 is CAITPDRASLHF. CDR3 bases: TGTGCCATCACCCCAGACAGGGCTTCCCTCCACTTT.

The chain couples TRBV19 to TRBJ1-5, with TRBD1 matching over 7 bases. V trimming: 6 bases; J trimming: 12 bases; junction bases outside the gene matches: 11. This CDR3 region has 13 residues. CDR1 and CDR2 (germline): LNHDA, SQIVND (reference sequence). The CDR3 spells CASSGTEMGFQHF. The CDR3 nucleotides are TGTGCCAGTAGCGGGACAGAAATGGGATTCCAGCATTTT.

Here the CDR3 reads CASSYRQVSSGANVLTF. The CDR3 region has the DNA TGCGCCAGCAGCTATAGACAGGTTTCCTCTGGGGCCAACGTCCTGACTTTC. The chain joins TRBV4-3 to TRBJ2-6; D might be TRBD1 (6 bases). The CDR3 has 17 amino acids. Trimming removed 5 bases at V and 0 bases at J, with 14 bases between. The germline CDR1 and CDR2 sequences are LGHNA and YSLEER.

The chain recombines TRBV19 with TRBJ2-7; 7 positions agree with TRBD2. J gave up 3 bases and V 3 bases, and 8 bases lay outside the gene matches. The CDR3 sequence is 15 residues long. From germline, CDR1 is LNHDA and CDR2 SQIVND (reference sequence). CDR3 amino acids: CASSIYPGLNYEQYF. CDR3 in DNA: TGTGCCAGTAGTATCTACCCGGGACTAAACTACGAGCAGTACTTC.

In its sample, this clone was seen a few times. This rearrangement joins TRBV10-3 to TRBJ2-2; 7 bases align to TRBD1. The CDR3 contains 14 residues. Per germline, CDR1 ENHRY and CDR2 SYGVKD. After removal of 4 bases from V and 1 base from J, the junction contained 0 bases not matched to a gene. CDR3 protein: CAISGTGNTGELFF. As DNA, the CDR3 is TGTGCCATCAGTGGGACAGGGAACACCGGGGAGCTGTTTTTT.

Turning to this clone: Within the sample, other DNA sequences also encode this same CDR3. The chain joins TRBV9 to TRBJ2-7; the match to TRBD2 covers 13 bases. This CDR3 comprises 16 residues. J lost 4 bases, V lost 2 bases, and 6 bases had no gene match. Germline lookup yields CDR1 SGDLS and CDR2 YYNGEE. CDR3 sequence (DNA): TGTGCCAGCAGCGTGGCCACTAGCGGGGGGGCTTACGAGCAGTACTTC. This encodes CASSVATSGGAYEQYF.

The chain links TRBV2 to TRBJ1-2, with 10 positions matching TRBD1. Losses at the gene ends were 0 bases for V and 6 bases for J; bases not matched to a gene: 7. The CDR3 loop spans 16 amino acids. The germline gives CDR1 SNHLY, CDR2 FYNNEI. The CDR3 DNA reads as TGTGCCAGCAGTGAAGCTCAAGGACAGGGGGTGGATGGCTACACCTTC. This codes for CASSEAQGQGVDGYTF.

The CDR3 bases are TGTGCCAGCAGGGGGGGTAGGACCGAGAACACTGAAGCTTTCTTT. Its translation: CASRGGRTENTEAFF. V and J are TRBV7-9 and TRBJ1-1; D is perhaps TRBD1 (5 bases). From germline, CDR1 is SEHNR and CDR2 FQNEAQ (reference sequence). The CDR3 covers 15 residues. V lost 6 bases and J 1 base, leaving 15 bases between the germline ends.

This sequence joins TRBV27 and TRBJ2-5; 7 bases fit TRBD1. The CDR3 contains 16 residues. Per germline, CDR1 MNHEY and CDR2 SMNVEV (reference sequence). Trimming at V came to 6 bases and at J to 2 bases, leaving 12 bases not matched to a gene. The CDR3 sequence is CASSPRQGRRQETQYF. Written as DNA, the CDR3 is TGTGCCAGCAGCCCCAGACAGGGCAGGAGGCAAGAGACCCAGTACTTC.

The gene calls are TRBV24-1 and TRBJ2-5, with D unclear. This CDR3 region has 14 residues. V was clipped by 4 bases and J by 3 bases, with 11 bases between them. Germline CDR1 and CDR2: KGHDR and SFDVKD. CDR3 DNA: TGTGCCACCAGTGACTGGGGTGGGGAAGAGACCCAGTACTTC. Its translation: CATSDWGGEETQYF.

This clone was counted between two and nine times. CDR3 amino acids: CASTRKGFGGYTF. CDR3 DNA sequence: TGTGCCAGCACCCGAAAAGGTTTTGGTGGCTACACCTTC. The chain employs TRBV6-6 and TRBJ1-2; D ambiguous. Trimming pared 7 bases from V and 7 bases from J, leaving 16 bases between. The CDR3 runs 13 residues. Per germline, CDR1 MNHNY and CDR2 SVGAGI (reference sequence).

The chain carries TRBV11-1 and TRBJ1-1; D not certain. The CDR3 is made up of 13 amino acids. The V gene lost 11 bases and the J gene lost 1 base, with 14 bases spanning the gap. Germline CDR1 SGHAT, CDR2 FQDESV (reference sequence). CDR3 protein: CAQRRVSNTEAFF. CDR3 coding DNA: TGTGCCCAGAGAAGGGTTTCGAACACTGAAGCTTTCTTT.

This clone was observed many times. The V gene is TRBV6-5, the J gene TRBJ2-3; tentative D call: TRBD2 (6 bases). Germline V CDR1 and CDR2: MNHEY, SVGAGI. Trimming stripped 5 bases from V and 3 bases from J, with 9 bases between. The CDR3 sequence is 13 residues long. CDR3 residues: CASSRRGTDTQYF. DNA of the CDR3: TGTGCCAGCAGTCGCCGGGGGACAGATACGCAGTATTTT.

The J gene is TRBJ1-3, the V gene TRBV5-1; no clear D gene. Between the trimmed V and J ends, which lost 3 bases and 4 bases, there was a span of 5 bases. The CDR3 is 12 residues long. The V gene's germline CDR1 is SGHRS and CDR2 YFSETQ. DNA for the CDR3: TGCGCCAGCAGCTCGGCCGGAAACACCATATATTTT. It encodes CASSSAGNTIYF. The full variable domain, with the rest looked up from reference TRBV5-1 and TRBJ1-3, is KAGVTQTPRYLIKTRGQQVTLSCSPISGHRSVSWYQQTPGQGLQFLFEYFSETQRNKGNFPGRFSGRQFSNSRSEMNVSTLELGDSALYLCASSSAGNTIYFGEGSWLTVV.